What follows are 14 T cell receptor beta chains derived from one specimen sequenced in a study of blood T cells in healthy people across ages. The use of a sample-barcoded 5' primer and a J-beta primer mix characterized a second PCR of roughly 6 to 11 cycles. TCRdb independently ran MiXCR on the 5' RACE reads; one entry per CDR3 protein. The sample has 700,000 to 900,000 distinct CDR3 sequences, about 26% seen once; the top ten hold 3%. A further study also used this sample, focusing on T cells of mothers and their children.

The sample taken for sequencing was blood. These receptors all come from a boy aged 10-17 years in good health.

The chain employs TRBV9 and TRBJ2-5, with 7 bases matching TRBD1. The CDR3 loop spans 16 amino acids. With 0 bases clipped from V and 1 base from J, the junction kept 6 bases outside the gene matches. Per germline, CDR1 SGDLS and CDR2 YYNGEE. CDR3 DNA: TGTGCCAGCAGCGTAGCTGGACAGGCAGGCCAAGAGACCCAGTACTTC. Translation: CASSVAGQAGQETQYF.

This chain joins TRBV6-1 and TRBJ2-1; 7 nucleotides match TRBD2. V was clipped by 7 bases and J by 1 base; unmatched bases: 13. Germline V gives CDR1 MNHNS, CDR2 SASEGT. The CDR3 sequence is 17 residues long. The CDR3, as DNA: TGTGCCAGCACCAGTGGCAGGGCGCGGGGGTCCTACAATGAGCAGTTCTTC. As protein: CASTSGRARGSYNEQFF.

This chain joins TRBV19 and TRBJ2-5; D unclear. CDR3 size: 15 residues. Germline V gene data show CDR1 as LNHDA and CDR2 as SQIVND (reference sequence). Trimming left V 3 bases short and J 4 bases short, with 15 bases between. The CDR3 nucleotides read TGTGCCAGTAGTATGGCCCCCGGCAGACGAGAGACCCAGTACTTC. This sequence encodes CASSMAPGRRETQYF.

This clonotype occurred a few times. The junction does not match germline at one end; this may be a read error. The chain joins TRBV2 to TRBJ2-1; D perhaps matches TRBD2 (5 bases). The CDR3 runs 17 residues. CDR1 is SNHLY and CDR2 is FYNNEI in the germline V gene. The chain's CDR3 is CASSEALQSGSYNGQFF. As DNA, the CDR3 is TGTGCCAGCAGTGAAGCGCTCCAGAGCGGCTCCTACAATGGGCAGTTCTTC.

The chain is built from TRBV20-1 and TRBJ2-5; tentatively, D is TRBD1 or TRBD2 (5 bases each). V dropped 0 bases and J dropped 2 bases, with 10 bases sitting between them. CDR1 and CDR2 from the germline V gene are DFQATT and SNEGSKA (reference sequence). This CDR3 is built from 14 residues. The CDR3 loop is CSAREGGGQETQYF. DNA for the CDR3: TGCAGTGCTAGAGAGGGTGGGGGTCAAGAGACCCAGTACTTC.

The rearrangement joins TRBV12-3 or TRBV12-4 to TRBJ2-7, with D maybe TRBD2 (5 bases). This CDR3 has 16 amino acids. Trimming stripped 5 bases from V and 4 bases from J, with 21 bases between. CDR3 nucleotide sequence: TGTGCCAGCAGTCCCAGAGGGCCTCCCTCGGGGTACGAGCAGTACTTC. Translation gives CASSPRGPPSGYEQYF.

V is TRBV20-1 and J is TRBJ1-2; no definite D call. CDR1 and CDR2 (germline): DFQATT, SNEGSKA (reference sequence). Trimming took off 3 bases at V and 2 bases at J, with 13 bases between the two ends. The CDR3 has 14 amino acids. The DNA of the CDR3 is TGCAGTGCTAGGTTACCTATTCCGAACTATGGCTACACCTTC. Residues: CSARLPIPNYGYTF.

The V gene is TRBV29-1, the J gene TRBJ2-6; D remains ambiguous. CDR3 length equals 14 residues. Germline V lookup: CDR1 SQVTM, CDR2 ANQGSEA. Trimming removed 0 bases at V and 4 bases at J, with 7 bases between. The CDR3 coding sequence is TGCAGCGTTGAAGATCGAACCGGGGCCAACGTCCTGACTTTC. Residues: CSVEDRTGANVLTF.

This clonotype was picked up a small number of times. The chain has TRBV6-1 and TRBJ2-7; D is possibly TRBD1 or TRBD2 (5 bases each). Germline assignment: CDR1 MNHNS and CDR2 SASEGT. V was shortened by 2 bases and J by 9 bases, with 17 bases between the two germline ends. The length of the CDR3 is 14 residues. CDR3 in amino acids: CASSEWRTINAQYF. CDR3 DNA: TGTGCCAGCAGTGAATGGAGGACAATTAACGCGCAGTACTTC.

The rearrangement joins TRBV7-4 to TRBJ2-1; no reliable D call. Germline CDR1 is SGHVT and CDR2 is SQSDAQ. Trimming took 3 bases from V and 0 from J, leaving 9 bases between them. CDR3 size: 15 residues. CDR3 sequence (DNA): TGTGCCAGCAGCTTGGAGAGGACCTCCTACAATGAGCAGTTCTTC. Encoded protein: CASSLERTSYNEQFF.

There are a few counts of this clonotype. This chain joins TRBV28 and TRBJ1-2, with TRBD1 identical over 7 bases. V trimming: 8 bases; J trimming: 4 bases; junction bases outside the gene matches: 13. The CDR3 runs to 15 residues. CDR1 and CDR2 from the germline V gene are MDHEN and SYDVKM. The CDR3 spells CASASKVGTAYGYTF. DNA for the CDR3: TGTGCCAGCGCCTCTAAGGTCGGGACAGCCTATGGCTACACCTTC.

This chain links TRBV11-2 with TRBJ2-1, with D unresolved. The J call may be in error: the DNA end matches TRBJ2-5 better. CDR3 length equals 14 residues. In germline, CDR1 is SGHAT, CDR2 FQNNGV. CDR3 sequence (DNA): TGTGCCAGCAGCCCCGGCCGCCCCAAAGAGACCCAGTACTTC. It yields the protein CASSPGRPKETQYF.

The V call is TRBV6-6, the J call TRBJ2-1; TRBD2 matches 10 bases. With V trimmed by 6 bases and J by 1 base, 6 bases remained unmatched. This CDR3 spans 16 amino acids. Germline CDR1 MNHNY, CDR2 SVGAGI (reference sequence). The CDR3 here is CASSTQRGGSYNEQFF. CDR3 sequence (DNA): TGTGCCAGCAGCACTCAGCGGGGGGGTTCCTACAATGAGCAGTTCTTC.

This chain joins TRBV19 and TRBJ2-5; D is uncertain. Near its end, the DNA agrees better with TRBJ2-7, so the J call may be wrong. CDR3 size: 12 residues. Germline CDR1 is LNHDA and CDR2 is SQIVND (reference sequence). CDR3 in amino acids: CASSRYSNEQYF. CDR3 in DNA: TGTGCCAGTAGTAGGTACAGTAACGAGCAGTACTTC.